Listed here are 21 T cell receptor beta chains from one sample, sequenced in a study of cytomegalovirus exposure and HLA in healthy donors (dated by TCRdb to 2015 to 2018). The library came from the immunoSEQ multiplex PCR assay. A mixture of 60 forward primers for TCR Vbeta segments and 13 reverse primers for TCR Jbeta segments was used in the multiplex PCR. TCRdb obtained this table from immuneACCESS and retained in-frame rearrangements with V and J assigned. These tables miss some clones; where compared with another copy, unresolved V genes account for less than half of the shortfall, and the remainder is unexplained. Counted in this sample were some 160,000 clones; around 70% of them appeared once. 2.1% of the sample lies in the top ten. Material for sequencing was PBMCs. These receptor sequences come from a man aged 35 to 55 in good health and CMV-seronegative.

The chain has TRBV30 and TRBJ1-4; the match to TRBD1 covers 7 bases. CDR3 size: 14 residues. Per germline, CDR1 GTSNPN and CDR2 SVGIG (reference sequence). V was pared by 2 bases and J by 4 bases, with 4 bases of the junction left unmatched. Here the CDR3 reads CAWSNGQDNEKLFF. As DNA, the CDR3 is TGTGCCTGGAGTAACGGACAGGATAATGAAAAACTGTTTTTT. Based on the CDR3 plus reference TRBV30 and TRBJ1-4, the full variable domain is SQTIHQWPATLVQPVGSPLSLECTVEGTSNPNLYWYRQAAGRGLQLLFYSVGIGQISSEVPQNLSASRPQDRQFILSSKKLLLSDSGFYLCAWSNGQDNEKLFFGSGTQLSVL.

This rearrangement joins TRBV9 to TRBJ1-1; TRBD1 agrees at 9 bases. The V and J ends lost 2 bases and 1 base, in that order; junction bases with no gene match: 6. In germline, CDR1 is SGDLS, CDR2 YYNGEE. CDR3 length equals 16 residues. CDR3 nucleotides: TGTGCCAGCAGCGTGGGGACAGGGCCCTGGAACACTGAAGCTTTCTTT. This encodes CASSVGTGPWNTEAFF. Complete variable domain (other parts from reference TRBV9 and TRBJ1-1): DSGVTQTPKHLITATGQRVTLRCSPRSGDLSVYWYQQSLDQGLQFLIQYYNGEERAKGNILERFSAQQFPDLHSELNLSSLELGDSALYFCASSVGTGPWNTEAFFGQGTRLTVV.

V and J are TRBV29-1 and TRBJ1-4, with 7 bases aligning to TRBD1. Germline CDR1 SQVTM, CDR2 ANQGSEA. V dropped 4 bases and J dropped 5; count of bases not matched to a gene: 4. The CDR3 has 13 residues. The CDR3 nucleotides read TGCAGCGTTGCCAGACAGGGCAATGAAAAACTGTTTTTT. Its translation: CSVARQGNEKLFF.

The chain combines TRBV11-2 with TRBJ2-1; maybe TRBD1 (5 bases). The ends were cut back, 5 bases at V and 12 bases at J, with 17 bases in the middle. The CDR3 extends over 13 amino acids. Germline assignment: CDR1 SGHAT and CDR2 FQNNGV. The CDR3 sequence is CASSSHFRELQFF. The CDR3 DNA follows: TGTGCCAGCAGCAGTCATTTCAGGGAATTGCAGTTCTTC. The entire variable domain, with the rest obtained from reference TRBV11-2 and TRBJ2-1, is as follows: EAGVAQSPRYKIIEKRQSVAFWCNPISGHATLYWYQQILGQGPKLLIQFQNNGVVDDSQLPKDRFSAERLKGVDSTLKIQPAKLEDSAVYLCASSSHFRELQFFGPGTRLTVL.

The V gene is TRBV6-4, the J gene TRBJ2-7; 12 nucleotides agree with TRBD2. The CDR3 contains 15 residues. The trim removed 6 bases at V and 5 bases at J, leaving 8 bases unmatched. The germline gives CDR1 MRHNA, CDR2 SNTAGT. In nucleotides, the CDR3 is TGTGCCAGCAGGCTAGCGGGGGGGCCTCTCCACGAGCAGTACTTC. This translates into CASRLAGGPLHEQYF.

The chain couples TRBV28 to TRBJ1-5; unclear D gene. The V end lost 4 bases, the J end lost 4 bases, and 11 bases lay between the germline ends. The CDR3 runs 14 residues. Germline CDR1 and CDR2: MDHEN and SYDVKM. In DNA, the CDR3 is TGTGCCAGCAGTTACAGAAACAGAAATCAGCCCCAGCATTTT. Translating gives CASSYRNRNQPQHF.

The CDR3 sequence: CASSPTNLNTEAFF. DNA for the CDR3: TGTGCCAGCAGCCCCACTAACCTGAACACTGAAGCTTTCTTT. The V and J genes are TRBV7-9 and TRBJ1-1; no clear D. The CDR3 contains 14 residues. The germline CDR1 and CDR2 sequences are SEHNR and FQNEAQ (reference sequence). The V end was cut by 5 bases, the J end by 0 bases, with 10 bases between.

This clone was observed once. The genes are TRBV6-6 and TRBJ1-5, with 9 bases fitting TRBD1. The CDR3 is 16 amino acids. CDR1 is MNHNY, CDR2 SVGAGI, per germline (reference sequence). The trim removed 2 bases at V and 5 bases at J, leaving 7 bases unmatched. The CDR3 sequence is CASSYRGQGRDQPQHF. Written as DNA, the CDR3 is TGTGCCAGCAGTTACCGAGGACAGGGGAGGGATCAGCCCCAGCATTTT.

CDR3 in amino acids: CASSPWTGQAGANVLTF. The CDR3 nucleotides read TGTGCCAGCTCACCGTGGACTGGACAGGCCGGGGCCAACGTCCTGACTTTC. J is TRBJ2-6 and V is TRBV18, with TRBD1 matching over 7 bases. There are 17 residues in the CDR3. J lost 4 bases, V lost 3 bases, and 9 bases had no gene match. Per germline, CDR1 KGHSH and CDR2 LQKENI.

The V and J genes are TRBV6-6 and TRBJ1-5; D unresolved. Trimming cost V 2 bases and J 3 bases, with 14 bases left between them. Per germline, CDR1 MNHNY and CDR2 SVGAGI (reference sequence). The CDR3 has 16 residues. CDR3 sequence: CASSYREVSHNQPQHF. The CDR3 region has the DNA TGTGCCAGCAGTTACAGAGAAGTGTCCCACAATCAGCCCCAGCATTTT.

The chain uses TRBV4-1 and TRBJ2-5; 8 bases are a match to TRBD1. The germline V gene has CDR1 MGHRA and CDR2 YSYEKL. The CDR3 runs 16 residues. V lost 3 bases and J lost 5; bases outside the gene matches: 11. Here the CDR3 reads CASSQVGQGRRETQYF. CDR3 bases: TGCGCCAGCAGCCAGGTCGGACAGGGCCGGCGGGAGACCCAGTACTTC.

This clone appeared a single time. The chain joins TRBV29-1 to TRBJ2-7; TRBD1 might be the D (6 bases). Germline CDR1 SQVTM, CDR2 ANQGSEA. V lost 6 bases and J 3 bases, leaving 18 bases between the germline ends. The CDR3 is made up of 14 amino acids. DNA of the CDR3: TGCAGCGTCGCAGTACACAGGGACATCTACGAGCAGTACTTC. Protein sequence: CSVAVHRDIYEQYF.

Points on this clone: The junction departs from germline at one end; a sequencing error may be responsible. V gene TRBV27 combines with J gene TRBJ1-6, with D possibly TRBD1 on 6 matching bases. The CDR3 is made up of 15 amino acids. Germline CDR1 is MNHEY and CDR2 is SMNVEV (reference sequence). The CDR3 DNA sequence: TGTGCCAGCAGTCCTAAGGGGGACCATAATTCACCCCTCCCCTTT. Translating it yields CASSPKGDHNSPLPF.

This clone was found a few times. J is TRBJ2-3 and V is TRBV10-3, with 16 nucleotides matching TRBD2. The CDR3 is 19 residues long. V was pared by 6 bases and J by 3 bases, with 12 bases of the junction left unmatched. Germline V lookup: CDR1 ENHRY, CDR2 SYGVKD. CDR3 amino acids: CAISGTGTSGRAVTDTQYF. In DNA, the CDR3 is TGTGCCATCAGCGGAACCGGGACTAGCGGGAGGGCCGTAACAGATACGCAGTATTTT.

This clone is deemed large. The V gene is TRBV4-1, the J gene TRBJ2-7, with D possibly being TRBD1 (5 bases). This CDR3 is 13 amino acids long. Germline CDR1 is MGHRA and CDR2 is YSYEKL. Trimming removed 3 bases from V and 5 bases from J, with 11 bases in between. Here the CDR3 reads CASSQAKGNEQYF. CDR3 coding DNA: TGCGCCAGCAGCCAGGCTAAGGGGAACGAGCAGTACTTC.

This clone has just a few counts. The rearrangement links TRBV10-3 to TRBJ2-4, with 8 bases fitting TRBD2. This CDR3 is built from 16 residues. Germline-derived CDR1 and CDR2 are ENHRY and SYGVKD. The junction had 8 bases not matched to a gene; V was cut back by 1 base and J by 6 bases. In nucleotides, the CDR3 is TGTGCCATCAGTGAGTGGGACGGGAGGGCGGCAAACATTCAGTACTTC. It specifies CAISEWDGRAANIQYF.

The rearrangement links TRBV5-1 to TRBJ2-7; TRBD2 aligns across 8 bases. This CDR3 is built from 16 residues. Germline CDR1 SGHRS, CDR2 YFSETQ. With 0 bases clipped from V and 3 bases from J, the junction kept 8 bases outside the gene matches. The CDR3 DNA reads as TGCGCCAGCAGCTTGGCTTCGGGGGGGCTGTTCTACGAGCAGTACTTC. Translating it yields CASSLASGGLFYEQYF.

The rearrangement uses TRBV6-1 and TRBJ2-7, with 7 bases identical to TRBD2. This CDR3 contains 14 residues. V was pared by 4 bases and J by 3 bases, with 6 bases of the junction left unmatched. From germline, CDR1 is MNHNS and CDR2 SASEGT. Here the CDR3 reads CASSVGRVSYEQYF. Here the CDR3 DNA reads TGTGCCAGCAGTGTGGGGAGGGTAAGCTACGAGCAGTACTTC.

Here the CDR3 reads CASSFRGRGYTF. Written as DNA, the CDR3 is TGTGCCAGCAGCTTTAGGGGTCGTGGCTACACCTTC. The genes are TRBV7-6 and TRBJ1-2; tentatively, D is TRBD1 (5 bases). This CDR3 comprises 12 residues. CDR1 SGHVS and CDR2 FNYEAQ come from the germline V gene. V lost 3 bases to trimming and J lost 7 bases, with 9 bases between them.

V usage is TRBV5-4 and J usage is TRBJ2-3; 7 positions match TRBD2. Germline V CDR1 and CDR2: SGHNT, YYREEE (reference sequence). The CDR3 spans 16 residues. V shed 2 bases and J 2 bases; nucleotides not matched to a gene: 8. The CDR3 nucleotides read TGTGCCAGCAGCTTCGATCTAGCGGCGTACACAGATACGCAGTATTTT. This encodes CASSFDLAAYTDTQYF.

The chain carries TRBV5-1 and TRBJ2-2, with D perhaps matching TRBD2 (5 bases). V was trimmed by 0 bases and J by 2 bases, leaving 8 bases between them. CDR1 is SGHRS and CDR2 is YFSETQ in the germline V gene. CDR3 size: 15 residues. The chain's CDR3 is CASSLDGLNTGELFF. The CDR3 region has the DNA TGCGCCAGCAGCTTGGATGGACTTAACACCGGGGAGCTGTTTTTT.